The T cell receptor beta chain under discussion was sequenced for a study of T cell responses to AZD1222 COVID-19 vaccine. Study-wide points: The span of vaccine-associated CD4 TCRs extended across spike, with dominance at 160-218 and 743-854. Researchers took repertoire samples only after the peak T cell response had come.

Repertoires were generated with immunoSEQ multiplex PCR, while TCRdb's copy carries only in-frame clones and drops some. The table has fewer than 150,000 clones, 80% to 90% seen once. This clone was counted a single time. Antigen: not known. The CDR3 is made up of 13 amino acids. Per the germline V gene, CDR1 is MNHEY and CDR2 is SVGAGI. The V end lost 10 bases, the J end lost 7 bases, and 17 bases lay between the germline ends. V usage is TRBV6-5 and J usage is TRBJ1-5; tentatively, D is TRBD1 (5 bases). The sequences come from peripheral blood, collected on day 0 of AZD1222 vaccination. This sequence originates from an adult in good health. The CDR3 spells CATAREGTQPQHF. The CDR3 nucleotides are TGTGCCACAGCCAGAGAGGGGACGCAGCCCCAGCATTTT.